The following is a TCR beta chain sequence with its context. The antigen it recognizes is unknown. Base qualities were left out, and no much larger clone turns up one base away. Clipping removes 3 bases from V and 5 bases from J, with 9 as the unmatched junction base count. The CDR3 runs 15 amino acids, cysteine and phenylalanine included. Only CDR3 DNA is held: 45 bases, read in frame from base 1. Per the germline V gene (reference sequence), SEHNR is the CDR1 and FQNEAQ is the CDR2. The TCR beta CDR3 regions were amplified from the RNA transcripts. For the first round of RT-PCR on the TCR CDR3, the HTBI primer set was used together with the Qiagen OneStep RT-PCR kit. Libraries were constructed in a second round of multiplex PCR, after which size selection and purification were performed. The libraries were sequenced on an Illumina HiSeq2000 using paired-end 100 bp reads. Concerning the study's data processing: SOAPnuke was used to process the raw data, throwing out any read that contained adapters or uncalled bases, had a mean Phred below 15, or lacked an exact constant-primer or identifier match. High-quality paired reads were merged with COPE v1.2.5, and unique nucleotide sequences were defined as clonotypes. MiTCR v1.1 was used to align clonotypes to the IMGT TRBV, TRBD and TRBJ reference segments. Only V-J combinations with frequency above 0.0001, covering about 99% of repertoires, were analysed. A TCS score was defined as the ratio of F50 (clonal expansion) to E x V (chaos), with BLOSUM62-based TCRdist applied between CDR3 peptides within each V-J. Welch's t-statistics and random forest reduced around 520 V-J features to some 14, which were used in a naive Bayes classifier (R e1071). The public sequencing data were trimmed at Q25 with fastp and processed into clonotypes with MiXCR by TCRdb, which kept only in-frame beta chains. Every CDR3 protein is listed once, alongside the most common genes and DNA of its rows. TCRdb, rather than the study authors, made the V and J calls. The sample data list some 650,000 distinct CDR3 sequences, and about a sixth of these were observed just once. Together, the top ten hold roughly 3.5% of the sample.

This sample is drawn from a study of T cells in Graves' hyperthyroidism and ophthalmopathy (dated by TCRdb to the late 2010s). Describing the broader study: Peripheral blood samples were taken at initial diagnosis, before any treatment was given. TCR V-J signatures able to tell the groups apart were searched for in a discovery cohort of 90 to 100 patients, of whom more than 40 had Graves' ophthalmopathy and about 60 had stable Graves' hyperthyroidism. An independent validation cohort of under 20 hyperthyroidism patients and about 15 patients who later progressed to ophthalmopathy tested prospective prediction of ophthalmopathy. The 100 discovery patients were randomly divided into training and test sets at a 7:3 ratio. Thyroid tissue and blood T-cell repertoires from six Graves' hyperthyroidism patients were also compared in the study. After sampling, hyperthyroidism patients received methimazole starting at 30 mg daily, and ophthalmopathy patients received high-dose intravenous methylprednisolone. The paper describes TCR Vbeta CDR3 sequencing of 140 or so peripheral blood samples, made up of under 50 ophthalmopathy patients, around 73 hyperthyroidism patients and roughly 17 progressor patients.

Moderately to severely active disease, a Clinical Activity Score of at least 3, a NOSPECS grade of at least 4, and a duration under 3 months were present in ophthalmopathy patients. Exclusion was applied to patients with uncontrolled infections, other autoimmune diseases, pregnancy or lactation. Clinical symptoms, serum thyroxine and TRAb, thyroid ultrasound, and orbital computed tomography formed the basis for the diagnoses. Ficoll-Paque density gradient centrifugation was used to isolate PBMCs from approximately 11 ml of fresh peripheral blood. Total RNA was extracted using Trizol reagent, and RNA quality was assessed on an Agilent 2100 Bioanalyzer. The study at large found these results: Most expanded thyroid clonotypes (frequency above 0.001) were also detected in blood, suggesting blood repertoires may reflect thyroid immune responses. Sample size was not statistically predetermined, and investigators were not blinded to group allocation. During validation, the model predicted progression to ophthalmopathy a median of approximately 6 months ahead of onset, with just under 71% sensitivity and under 85% specificity. A model built on a 13 V-J signature distinguished ophthalmopathy from stable hyperthyroidism, reaching 87.88% sensitivity and under 84% specificity in cross-validation and 80%/75% in testing.

The specimen was blood. Recombination joined TRBV7-9 with TRBJ1-1, with 7 middle bases fitting TRBD1. The sequence derives from a woman between 40 and 50 years old with Graves' ophthalmopathy. The CDR3 corresponds to CASSFDRVVGTEAFF. Here is the DNA: TGTGCCAGCAGCTTTGACAGGGTAGTAGGGACTGAAGCTTTCTTT.